The sequence of this T cell receptor (beta chain) was determined in a study of blood T cell repertoires in COVID-19 (dated by TCRdb to 2020 to 2022). Concerning the study at large: Samples from collaborators originated in the United States, Italy and Spain and spanned both the acute and convalescent phases of COVID-19. The material from the prospective study consisted of cDNA or gDNA derived from T cells, B-cell-depleted T cells, or PBMCs. Deeply sampled blood TCRbeta repertoires from subjects exposed to, actively infected with, or recovered from COVID-19 were included in the dataset. A freely available public database, intended as a resource for researchers studying the immune response to SARS-CoV-2, is where the repertoires were released. The samples were drawn from the first 160 participants of the ongoing ImmuneRACE study and from 1,254 subjects provided by 6 global collaborators. Nearly every sample came with metadata listing a de-identified subject ID, COVID-19 status, age in years and sex. Where available, HLA class I and class II types were taken from metadata supplied by the sample provider and were not determined by assay-based typing.

In regard to this clone: What antigen it recognizes has not been identified. No base quality values were provided; no much bigger clone lies one nucleotide off.

At one collaborating source in Seattle, patients were enrolled during active infection and were followed longitudinally through the course of disease. Each collaborating institution followed its own protocols to collect whole blood in K2EDTA tubes. Collaborator samples were shipped for TCRbeta analysis as frozen whole blood, isolated PBMCs, or DNA extracted from either sample type. The immunoSEQ Assay, a bias-controlled multiplex PCR, was used to amplify TCRbeta CDR3 regions from genomic DNA. Per the authors' processing: Within the assay, amplification of reference gene primers was used to estimate how many nucleated cells each sample contained. Sequence reads were collapsed and filtered to measure the absolute abundance of every unique TCRbeta CDR3 rearrangement. For each sample, productive Simpson clonality was calculated by taking the square root of Simpson's diversity index across productive rearrangements. Held by TCRdb, this immuneACCESS table contains in-frame sequences only and omits some clones. Under half of the omission traces to an unresolved V gene where checked; the cause of the rest is unknown. V and J calls and clone size follow that table, whereas D and trimming were derived from the DNA. Recorded for this sample are roughly 180,000 clones; approximately 88% of them occurred a single time. About 7% of the sample is taken by the ten largest.

Study-wide conclusions, independent of this receptor: Clinical and demographic metadata were provided uncurated, with the amount varying by source and participant.

The CDR3, cysteine through phenylalanine, is 19 amino acids long. Only the CDR3 portion is preserved as DNA: 57 bases, with reading frame beginning at the first base. The V end gives up 5 bases and the J end 4 bases, leaving 15 bases in the junction not matched to a gene. The CDR1 and CDR2 encoded by the germline V gene are MDHEN and SYDVKM. This clonotype originated in a woman aged 40 to 49 with COVID-19, enrolled during active disease. Sample: peripheral blood. Recombination linked TRBV28 to TRBJ2-5, with 14 bases aligning to TRBD2. The CDR3 protein: CASSHFRGTSGSSGETQYF. The DNA reads as follows: TGTGCCAGCAGTCATTTCAGGGGGACTAGCGGGAGTTCAGGAGAGACCCAGTACTTC.